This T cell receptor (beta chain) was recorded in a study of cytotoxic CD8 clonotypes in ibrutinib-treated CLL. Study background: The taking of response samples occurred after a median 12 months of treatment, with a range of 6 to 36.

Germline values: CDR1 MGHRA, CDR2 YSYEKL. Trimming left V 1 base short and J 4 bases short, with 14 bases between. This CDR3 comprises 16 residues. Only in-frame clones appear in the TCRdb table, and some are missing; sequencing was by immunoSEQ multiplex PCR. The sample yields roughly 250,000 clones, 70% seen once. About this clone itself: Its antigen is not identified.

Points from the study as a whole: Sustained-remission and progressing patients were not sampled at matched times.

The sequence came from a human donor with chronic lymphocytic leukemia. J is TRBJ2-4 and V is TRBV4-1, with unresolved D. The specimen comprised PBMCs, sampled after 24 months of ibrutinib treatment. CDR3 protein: CASSQARGEPKNIQYF. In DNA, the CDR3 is TGCGCCAGCAGCCAAGCTCGCGGCGAACCTAAAAACATTCAGTACTTC.